The sequence of this T cell receptor (beta chain) was determined in a study of cytomegalovirus exposure and HLA in healthy donors. Study-wide findings and caveats: Cytomegalovirus-associated status was assigned to fewer than 200 TCR beta chains. The classifier reportedly diagnosed cytomegalovirus status with high sensitivity and specificity.

The CDR3 contains 15 residues. CDR1 SGDLS and CDR2 YYNGEE come from the germline V gene. Trimming pared 0 bases from V and 4 bases from J, leaving 13 bases between. A few counts support this clone. Its specificity is not known. Separation from the roughly 670-subject first cohort characterized the roughly 120-subject validation cohort, to which the donors belonged. Sequenced by immunoSEQ multiplex PCR; TCRdb stores in-frame clones only, minus some. The sample holds more than 120,000 clones, around nine tenths seen once. The rearrangement joins TRBV9 to TRBJ1-2; unclear D gene. The sequencing input was PBMCs. The clonotype comes from a man between 18 and 29 years old in good health and CMV-seropositive. CDR3 amino acids: CASSVEVGGVYGYTF. Here the CDR3 DNA reads TGTGCCAGCAGCGTAGAGGTGGGTGGAGTCTATGGCTACACCTTC.